This T cell receptor beta chain is drawn from a study of Ad26.COV2.S vaccination and SARS-CoV-2 variants. Study overall: Recipients of Ad26.COV2.S got it intramuscularly, once or twice 56 days apart.

Generated by immunoSEQ multiplex PCR, the TCRdb table keeps only in-frame clones and is missing some. Seen here are about 460,000 clones, roughly nine tenths observed once, and the top ten hold around 1.6%. Germline loops: CDR1 LGHDT, CDR2 YNNKEL (reference sequence). The CDR3 contains 13 residues. V lost 0 bases to trimming and J lost 9 bases, with 8 bases between them. Documented treatment: roughly 19 received Ad26.COV2.S at low or high dose, single or two shots; about 5 received placebo; per-sample allocation not given. At day 63 after the first vaccine or placebo injection, samples were drawn. This Boston cohort included adults aged 18-55 years.

Here the sequenced sample was peripheral blood, taken in a trial of Ad26.COV2.S vaccine versus placebo. This sequence was found in a person aged 18-60 years who received the Ad26.COV2.S COVID-19 vaccine or a placebo. J is TRBJ2-2 and V is TRBV3-1 (or the pseudogene TRBV3-2); D may correspond to TRBD1 or TRBD2 (5 bases each). The CDR3 DNA reads TGTGCCAGCAGCCAAGACGGGGCCCGGGAGCTGTTTTTT. Residues: CASSQDGARELFF.